The 11 T cell receptor beta chains given below trace back to one sample, sequenced in a study of T cells in Graves' hyperthyroidism and ophthalmopathy. What was amplified from RNA transcripts were TCR beta CDR3 regions. The TCR CDR3 first-round RT-PCR relied on the HTBI primer set. TCRdb reanalysed the multiplex PCR reads using MiXCR and keeps one entry per CDR3 protein. The data contain roughly 720,000 distinct CDR3 sequences, around 16% of them singletons. Sequences were obtained from blood. Every receptor here comes from a man aged 45-60 years with Graves' hyperthyroidism.

The J gene is TRBJ2-5, the V gene TRBV28; a weak D match, TRBD1 (6 bases). The germline gives CDR1 MDHEN, CDR2 SYDVKM. Trimming cost V 8 bases and J 2 bases, with 12 bases left between them. This CDR3 region has 13 residues. The CDR3 DNA reads TGTGCCAGCCTCCGGACAGAACAAGAGACCCAGTACTTC. It is translated as CASLRTEQETQYF.

This clonotype was counted ten times or more. This chain links TRBV2 with TRBJ2-1; tentative D call: TRBD2 (6 bases). The V gene lost 7 bases and the J gene lost 5 bases, with 15 bases spanning the gap. The CDR3 spans 14 residues. CDR1 and CDR2 from the germline V gene are SNHLY and FYNNEI. CDR3 nucleotides: TGTGCCAGCATACGTGGAGGGGAAAACAATGAGCAGTTCTTC. Translation: CASIRGGENNEQFF.

The gene calls are TRBV4-2 and TRBJ2-1; D uncertain. The CDR3 is 17 residues long. Germline loops: CDR1 LGHNA, CDR2 YNFKEQ. The V gene lost 0 bases and the J gene lost 0 bases, with 12 bases spanning the gap. This CDR3 reads CASSQEGTSSSYNEQFF. CDR3 DNA sequence: TGTGCCAGCAGCCAAGAAGGCACGTCTAGCTCCTACAATGAGCAGTTCTTC.

This clonotype has at least ten counts. The CDR3 region is CASRDFETYEQYF. For the CDR3, the DNA is TGTGCCAGCAGGGACTTTGAGACCTACGAGCAGTACTTC. The genes are TRBV28 and TRBJ2-7; D may be TRBD2 (5 bases). With 6 bases removed from V and 2 bases from J, the gap between germline ends came to 11 bases. Germline V lookup: CDR1 MDHEN, CDR2 SYDVKM. This CDR3 comprises 13 residues.

This clonotype was counted ten times or more. The rearrangement uses TRBV12-5 and TRBJ2-1; D is undetermined. Trimming shortened V by 3 bases and J by 6 bases, and 6 bases separated the two germline ends. CDR1 is LGHNT and CDR2 is FRNRAP in the germline V gene. This CDR3 has 12 amino acids. CDR3 loop: CASGLRVNEQFF. The CDR3 coding sequence is TGTGCTAGTGGTTTAAGGGTCAATGAGCAGTTCTTC.

This clonotype has at least ten counts. V gene TRBV28 combines with J gene TRBJ1-2, with D possibly being TRBD1 (5 bases). V lost 1 base, J lost 6 bases, and 18 bases lay in between. Germline V gene lookup returns CDR1 MDHEN and CDR2 SYDVKM. The CDR3 loop spans 16 amino acids. CDR3 amino acids: CASSLFPGGVTDGYTF. The CDR3 nucleotides are TGTGCCAGCAGTTTATTCCCCGGGGGAGTAACGGATGGCTACACCTTC.

Only a few counts were recorded for this clonotype. This chain joins TRBV6-2 or TRBV6-3 and TRBJ2-1; 9 nucleotides match TRBD2. The CDR3 spans 15 residues. The germline gives CDR1 MNHEY, CDR2 SVGEGT. V was pared by 2 bases and J by 9 bases, with 8 bases of the junction left unmatched. CDR3: CASSYTAGGSGEQFF. Here the CDR3 DNA reads TGTGCCAGCAGTTACACGGCGGGAGGGTCGGGTGAGCAGTTCTTC.

A word on this clonotype: At one end the junction does not follow the germline gene, possibly because of a read error. CDR3 amino acids: CASRAPRTGDYYGQYF. The DNA for the CDR3 is TGTGCCAGCAGGGCTCCCCGGACAGGGGACTACTACGGGCAGTACTTC. V and J are TRBV6-1 and TRBJ2-7, with 9 bases fitting TRBD1. CDR3 length equals 16 residues. CDR1 is MNHNS, CDR2 SASEGT, per germline.

The sample holds many counts of this clonotype. The chain carries TRBV6-1 and TRBJ1-1; maybe TRBD1 (5 bases). Trimming pared 6 bases from V and 3 bases from J, leaving 17 bases between. Germline CDR1 is MNHNS and CDR2 is SASEGT. The CDR3 has 15 amino acids. The CDR3 sequence is CASSSDTPGDTEAFF. The CDR3 DNA reads TGTGCCAGCAGCTCGGACACCCCGGGTGACACTGAAGCTTTCTTT.

This sequence joins TRBV19 and TRBJ2-3, with D perhaps TRBD2 (5 bases). This CDR3 has 14 amino acids. V was clipped by 0 bases and J by 4 bases, with 8 bases between them. CDR1 and CDR2 (germline): LNHDA, SQIVND (reference sequence). In DNA, the CDR3 is TGTGCCAGTAGTATAGAGGACTCACCAGATACGCAGTATTTT. Amino acid sequence: CASSIEDSPDTQYF.

The sample holds many counts of this clonotype. The rearrangement links TRBV6-8 to TRBJ2-2, with 10 bases aligning to TRBD2. The CDR3 contains 17 residues. The ends lost 2 bases at V and 1 base at J; junction bases unmatched: 4. CDR1 is MNHGY, CDR2 SAAAGT, per germline. This CDR3 reads CASSYGSGRQNTGELFF. For the CDR3, the DNA is TGTGCCAGCAGTTACGGTAGCGGGAGGCAGAACACCGGGGAGCTGTTTTTT.